Included here is one T cell receptor (beta chain) sequence, with context. What it recognizes is unknown. This entry is derived from a study of shared clonotypes between healthy human individuals. Study-wide findings and caveats: Clonotype sharing across donors was expected to vary with sequencing depth. Clonotypes shared by all four donors outscored non-shared clonotypes in generation probability. Tissues were not sampled, only blood, and their repertoires likely differ.

The CDR3 covers 14 residues. Germline V gene data show CDR1 as MDHEN and CDR2 as SYDVKM. Trimming left V 7 bases short and J 4 bases short, with 14 bases between. In the original processing: In the immunoSEQ data, sequences were junction-only and lacked quality scores, so filtering differed. Profiled with immunoSEQ multiplex PCR; TCRdb holds only in-frame clones, not every one. V, J and clone size reflect that table, while D and trimming were determined from the DNA. The table lists around 600,000 clones, less than 98% of them singletons. This sequence originates from a woman in her thirties in good health. The sample comprised naive CD4+ T cells sorted from blood. The subset: CD45RA+ positively selected. This chain joins TRBV28 and TRBJ2-1; D may match TRBD1 or TRBD2 (6 bases each). The CDR3, as DNA: TGTGCCAGCATTCCTACGGGGGCTTACAATGAGCAGTTCTTC. Translation: CASIPTGAYNEQFF. Drawing the rest from reference TRBV28 and TRBJ2-1, the complete variable domain is DVKVTQSSRYLVKRTGEKVFLECVQDMDHENMFWYRQDPGLGLRLIYFSYDVKMKEKGDIPEGYSVSREKKERFSLILESASTNQTSMYLCASIPTGAYNEQFFGPGTRLTVL.